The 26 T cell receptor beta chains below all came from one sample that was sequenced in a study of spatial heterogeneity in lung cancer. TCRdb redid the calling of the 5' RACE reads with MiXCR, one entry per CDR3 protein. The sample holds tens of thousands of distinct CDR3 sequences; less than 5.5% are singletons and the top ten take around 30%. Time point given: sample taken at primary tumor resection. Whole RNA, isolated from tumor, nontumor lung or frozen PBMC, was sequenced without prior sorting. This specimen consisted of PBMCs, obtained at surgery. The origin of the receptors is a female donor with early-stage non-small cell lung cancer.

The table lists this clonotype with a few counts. CDR3 region: CASSFGTAFTDTQYF. The CDR3 DNA reads TGCGCCAGCAGCTTCGGGACAGCTTTCACAGATACGCAGTATTTT. This chain links TRBV5-1 with TRBJ2-3; 7 bases are shared with TRBD1. CDR1 is SGHRS and CDR2 is YFSETQ in the germline V gene. Trimming took 2 bases from V and 2 from J; bases not matched to a gene: 5. This CDR3 contains 15 residues.

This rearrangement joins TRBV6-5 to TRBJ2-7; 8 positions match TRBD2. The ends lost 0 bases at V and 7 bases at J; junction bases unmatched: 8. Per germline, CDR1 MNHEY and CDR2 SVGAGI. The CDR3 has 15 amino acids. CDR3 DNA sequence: TGTGCCAGCAGTTACTCGGGGGGGACTAGGCTTGAGCAGTACTTC. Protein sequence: CASSYSGGTRLEQYF.

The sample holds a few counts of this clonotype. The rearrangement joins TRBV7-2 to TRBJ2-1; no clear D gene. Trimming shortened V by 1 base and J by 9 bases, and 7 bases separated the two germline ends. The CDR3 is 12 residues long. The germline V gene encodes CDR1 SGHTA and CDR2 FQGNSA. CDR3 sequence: CASSLEWGEQFF. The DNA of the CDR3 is TGTGCCAGCAGCTTAGAGTGGGGTGAGCAGTTCTTC.

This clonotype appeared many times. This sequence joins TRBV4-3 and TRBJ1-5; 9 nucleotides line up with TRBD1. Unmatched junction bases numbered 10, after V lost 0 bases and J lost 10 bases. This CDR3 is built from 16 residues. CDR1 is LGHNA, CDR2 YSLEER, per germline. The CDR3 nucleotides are TGCGCCAGCAGCCAAGAGTCGGCGGACAGGGGTGTACCCCAGCATTTT. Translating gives CASSQESADRGVPQHF.

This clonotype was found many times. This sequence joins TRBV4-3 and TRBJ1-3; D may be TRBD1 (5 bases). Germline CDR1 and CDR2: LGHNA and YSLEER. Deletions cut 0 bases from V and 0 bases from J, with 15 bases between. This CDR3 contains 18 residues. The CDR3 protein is CASSQDSEGDSSGNTIYF. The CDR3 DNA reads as TGCGCCAGCAGCCAAGATAGCGAAGGGGACTCCTCTGGAAACACCATATATTTT.

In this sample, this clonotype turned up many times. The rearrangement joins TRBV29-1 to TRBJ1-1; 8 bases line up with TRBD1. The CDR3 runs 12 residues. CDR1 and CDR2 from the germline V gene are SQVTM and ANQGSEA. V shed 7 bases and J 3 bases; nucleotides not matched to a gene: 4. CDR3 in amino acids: CSAGQGDTEAFF. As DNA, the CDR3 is TGCAGCGCCGGACAGGGAGACACTGAAGCTTTCTTT.

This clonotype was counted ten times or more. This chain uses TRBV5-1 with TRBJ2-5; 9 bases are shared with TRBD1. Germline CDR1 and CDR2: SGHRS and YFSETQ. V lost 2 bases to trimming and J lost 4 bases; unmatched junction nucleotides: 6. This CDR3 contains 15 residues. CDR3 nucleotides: TGCGCCAGCAGCTTATCGACAGGGGGAGCAGAGACCCAGTACTTC. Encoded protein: CASSLSTGGAETQYF.

The CDR3 region has the DNA TGCAGTGCTGGGTCCCCGGTGGGTGGCTACACCTTC. Protein: CSAGSPVGGYTF. The rearrangement links TRBV20-1 to TRBJ1-2; D is uncertain. The CDR3 consists of 12 residues. CDR1 DFQATT and CDR2 SNEGSKA come from the germline V gene (reference sequence). V lost 5 bases and J 7 bases, leaving 14 bases between the germline ends.

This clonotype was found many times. CDR3 nucleotide sequence: TGTGCCAGCAGTTTAAGTCCGAACAATGAGCAGTTCTTC. It translates to CASSLSPNNEQFF. This rearrangement joins TRBV28 to TRBJ2-1; D is uncertain. This CDR3 contains 13 residues. Trimming pared 2 bases from V and 5 bases from J, leaving 7 bases between. Germline values: CDR1 MDHEN, CDR2 SYDVKM.

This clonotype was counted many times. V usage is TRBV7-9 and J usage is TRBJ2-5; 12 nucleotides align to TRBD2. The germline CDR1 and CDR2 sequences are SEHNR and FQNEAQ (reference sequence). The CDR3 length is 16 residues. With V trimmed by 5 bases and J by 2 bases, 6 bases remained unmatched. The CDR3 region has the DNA TGTGCCAGCAGCCCCAGGACTAGCGGGACACAAGAGACCCAGTACTTC. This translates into CASSPRTSGTQETQYF.

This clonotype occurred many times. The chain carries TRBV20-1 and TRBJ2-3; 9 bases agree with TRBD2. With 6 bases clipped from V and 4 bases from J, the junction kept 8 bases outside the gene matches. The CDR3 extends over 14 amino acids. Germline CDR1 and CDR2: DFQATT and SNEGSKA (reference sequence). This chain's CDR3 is CSATQAGGPDTQYF. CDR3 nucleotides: TGCAGTGCGACTCAAGCGGGGGGCCCAGATACGCAGTATTTT.

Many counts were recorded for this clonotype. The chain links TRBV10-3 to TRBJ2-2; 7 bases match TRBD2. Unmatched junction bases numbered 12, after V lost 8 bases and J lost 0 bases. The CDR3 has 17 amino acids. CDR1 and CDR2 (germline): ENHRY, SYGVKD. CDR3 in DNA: TGTGCCATCGGGCTCGGGCTAGCGGAATCGAACACCGGGGAGCTGTTTTTT. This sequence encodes CAIGLGLAESNTGELFF.

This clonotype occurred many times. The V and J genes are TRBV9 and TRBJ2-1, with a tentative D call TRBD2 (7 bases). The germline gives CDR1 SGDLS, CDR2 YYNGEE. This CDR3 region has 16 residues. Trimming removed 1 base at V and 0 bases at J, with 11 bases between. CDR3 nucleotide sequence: TGTGCCAGCAGCGTACGGGGGGCGGGCTCCTACAATGAGCAGTTCTTC. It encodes CASSVRGAGSYNEQFF.

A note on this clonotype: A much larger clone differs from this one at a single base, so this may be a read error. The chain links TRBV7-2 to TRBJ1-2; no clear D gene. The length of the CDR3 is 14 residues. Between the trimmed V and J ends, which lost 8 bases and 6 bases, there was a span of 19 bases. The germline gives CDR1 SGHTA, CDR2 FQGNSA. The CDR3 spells CASGDPGLADGYTF. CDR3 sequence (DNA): TGTGCCAGCGGGGATCCGGGTCTAGCAGATGGCTACACCTTC.

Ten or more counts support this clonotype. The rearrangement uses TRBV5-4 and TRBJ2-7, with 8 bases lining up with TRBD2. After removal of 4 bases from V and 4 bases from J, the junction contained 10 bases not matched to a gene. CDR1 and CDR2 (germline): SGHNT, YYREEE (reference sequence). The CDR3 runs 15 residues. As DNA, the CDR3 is TGTGCCAGCAGCCGAACCGGGACTAGGGCGTACGAGCAGTACTTC. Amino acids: CASSRTGTRAYEQYF.

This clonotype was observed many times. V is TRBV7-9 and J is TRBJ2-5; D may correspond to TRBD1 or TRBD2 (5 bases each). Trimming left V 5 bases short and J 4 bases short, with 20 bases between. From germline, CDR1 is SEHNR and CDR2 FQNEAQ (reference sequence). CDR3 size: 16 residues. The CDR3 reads CASSPTGLAGLETQYF. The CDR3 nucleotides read TGTGCCAGCAGCCCGACGGGCCTAGCAGGGTTAGAGACCCAGTACTTC.

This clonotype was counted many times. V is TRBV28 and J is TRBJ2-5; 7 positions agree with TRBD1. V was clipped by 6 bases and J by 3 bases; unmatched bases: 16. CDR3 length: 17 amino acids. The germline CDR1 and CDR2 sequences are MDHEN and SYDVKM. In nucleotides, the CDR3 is TGTGCCAGCAGGGGACAGTTCTCCCCTCCCGGAAAAGAGACCCAGTACTTC. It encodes CASRGQFSPPGKETQYF.

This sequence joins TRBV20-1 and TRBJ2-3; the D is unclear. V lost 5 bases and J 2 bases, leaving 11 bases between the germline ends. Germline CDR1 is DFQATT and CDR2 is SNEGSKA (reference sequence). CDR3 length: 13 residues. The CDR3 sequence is CSARTVHTDTQYF. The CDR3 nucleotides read TGCAGTGCTCGGACGGTCCACACAGATACGCAGTATTTT.

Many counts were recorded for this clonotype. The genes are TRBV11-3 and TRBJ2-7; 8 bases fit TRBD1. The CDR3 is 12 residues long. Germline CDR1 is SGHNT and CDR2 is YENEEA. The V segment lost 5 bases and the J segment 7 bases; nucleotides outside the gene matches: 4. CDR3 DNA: TGTGCCAGCAGCGGAAGGACAGGGGAGCAGTACTTC. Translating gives CASSGRTGEQYF.

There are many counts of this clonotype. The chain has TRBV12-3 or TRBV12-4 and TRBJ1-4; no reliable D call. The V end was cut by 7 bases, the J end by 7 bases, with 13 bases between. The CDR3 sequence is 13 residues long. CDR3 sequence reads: CASTNALPEKLFF. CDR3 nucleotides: TGTGCCAGCACCAACGCGCTACCTGAAAAACTGTTTTTT.

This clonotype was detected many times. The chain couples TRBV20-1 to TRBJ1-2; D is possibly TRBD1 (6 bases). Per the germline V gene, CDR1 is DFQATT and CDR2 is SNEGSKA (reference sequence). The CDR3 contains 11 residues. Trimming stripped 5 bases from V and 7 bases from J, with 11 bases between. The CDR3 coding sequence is TGCAGTGCTTATCAGGGGATTGGCTACACCTTC. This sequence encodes CSAYQGIGYTF.

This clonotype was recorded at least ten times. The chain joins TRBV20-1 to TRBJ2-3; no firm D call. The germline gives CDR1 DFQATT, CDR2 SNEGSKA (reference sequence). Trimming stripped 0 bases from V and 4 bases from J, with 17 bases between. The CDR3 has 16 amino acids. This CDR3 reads CSARDPPGQRPDTQYF. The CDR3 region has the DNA TGCAGTGCTAGAGACCCGCCCGGGCAGAGGCCAGATACGCAGTATTTT.

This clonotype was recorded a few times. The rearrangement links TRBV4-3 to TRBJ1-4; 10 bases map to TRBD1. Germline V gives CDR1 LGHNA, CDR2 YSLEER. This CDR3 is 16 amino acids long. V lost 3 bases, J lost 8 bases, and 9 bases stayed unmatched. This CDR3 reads CASSQDGTGEKEKLFF. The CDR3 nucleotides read TGCGCCAGCAGCCAGGACGGGACAGGGGAGAAGGAAAAACTGTTTTTT.

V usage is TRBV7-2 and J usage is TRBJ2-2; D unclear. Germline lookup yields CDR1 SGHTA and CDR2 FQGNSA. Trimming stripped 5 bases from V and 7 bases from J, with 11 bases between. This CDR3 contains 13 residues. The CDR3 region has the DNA TGTGCCAGCAGCCCCGACATGGACGGGGAGCTGTTTTTT. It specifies CASSPDMDGELFF.

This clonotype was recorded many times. For the CDR3, the DNA is TGCGCCAGCAGCCAAGAAATTAACAGCCGCACTGAAGCTTTCTTT. Protein sequence: CASSQEINSRTEAFF. The V call is TRBV4-1, the J call TRBJ1-1; no clear D gene. The germline V gene has CDR1 MGHRA and CDR2 YSYEKL. V lost 0 bases and J 4 bases, leaving 12 bases between the germline ends. This CDR3 has 15 residues.

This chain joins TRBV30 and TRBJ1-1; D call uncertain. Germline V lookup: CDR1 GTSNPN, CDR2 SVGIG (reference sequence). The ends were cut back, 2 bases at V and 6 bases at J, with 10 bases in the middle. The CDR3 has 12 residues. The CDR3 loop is CAWSRADPEAFF. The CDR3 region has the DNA TGTGCCTGGAGTCGGGCCGATCCTGAAGCTTTCTTT.